The 32 T cell receptor beta chains reported below all come from one sample, sequenced in a study of blood T cells in healthy people across ages. A second PCR, run for roughly 7 to 11 cycles, used a sample-barcoded 5' primer plus a J-beta primer mix. Via MiXCR, TCRdb re-called the 5' RACE reads, giving one row per CDR3 protein. The sample includes 910,000 or so distinct CDR3 sequences, 51% of them seen just once. The sequencing input was blood. These receptors all come from a woman aged 55-69 years in good health.

This clonotype was recorded many times. A much more abundant neighbour one base away suggests this may be a read error. V and J are TRBV7-2 and TRBJ2-3; the D gene could be TRBD1 or TRBD2 (5 bases each). This CDR3 is built from 14 residues. V shed 5 bases and J shed 1 base, with 10 bases lying between them. Germline CDR1 reads SGHTA; CDR2 reads FQGNSA. The DNA of the CDR3 is TGTGCCAGCAGCGTAGAGGGGCGCACAGATACGCAGTATTTT. Amino acids: CASSVEGRTDTQYF.

This clonotype was seen more than once but under ten times. This chain connects TRBV28 to TRBJ2-7; TRBD1 might be the D (5 bases). Germline V gives CDR1 MDHEN, CDR2 SYDVKM. V was trimmed by 8 bases and J by 0 bases, leaving 14 bases between them. The CDR3 is 14 residues long. CDR3 sequence: CASWGTESSYEQYF. The CDR3 nucleotides are TGTGCCAGCTGGGGCACGGAGAGCTCCTACGAGCAGTACTTC.

This clonotype has a handful of counts. This chain's CDR3 is CASSPSTSGRDRSYEQYF. For the CDR3, the DNA is TGTGCCAGCAGCCCCTCGACTAGCGGGAGAGATCGATCCTACGAGCAGTACTTC. The V call is TRBV2, the J call TRBJ2-7; the match to TRBD2 covers 12 bases. CDR3 length: 18 residues. The V gene's germline CDR1 is SNHLY and CDR2 FYNNEI. The ends lost 6 bases at V and 1 base at J; junction bases unmatched: 13. Supplemented by reference TRBV2 and TRBJ2-7, the full variable domain reads EPEVTQTPSHQVTQMGQEVILRCVPISNHLYFYWYRQILGQKVEFLVSFYNNEISEKSEIFDDQFSVERPDGSNFTLKIRSTKLEDSAMYFCASSPSTSGRDRSYEQYFGPGTRLTVT.

The chain uses TRBV3-1 and TRBJ1-4; the match to TRBD1 covers 8 bases. Losses at the gene ends were 4 bases for V and 7 bases for J; bases not matched to a gene: 8. Germline lookup yields CDR1 LGHDT and CDR2 YNNKEL (reference sequence). The CDR3 consists of 15 residues. CDR3 protein: CASSPGTGRAEKLFF. Written as DNA, the CDR3 is TGTGCCAGCAGCCCGGGGACAGGTAGGGCTGAAAAACTGTTTTTT.

This clonotype turned up a few times. The gene calls are TRBV10-3 and TRBJ1-2, with 8 bases fitting TRBD1. V gave up 3 bases and J gave up 0 bases; unmatched junction bases: 6. The V gene's germline CDR1 is ENHRY and CDR2 SYGVKD. CDR3 length: 16 amino acids. The CDR3 DNA is TGTGCCATCAGTGAAAGGGCAGGGGGCTCTAACTATGGCTACACCTTC. Its protein is CAISERAGGSNYGYTF.

This chain connects TRBV20-1 to TRBJ2-1, with a tentative D call TRBD2 (6 bases). The CDR3 has 15 amino acids. Trimming removed 5 bases at V and 8 bases at J, with 22 bases between. CDR1 DFQATT and CDR2 SNEGSKA come from the germline V gene (reference sequence). CDR3 residues: CSAAQTEGLGDEQFF. CDR3 DNA: TGCAGTGCTGCGCAGACGGAGGGCTTAGGTGATGAGCAGTTCTTC.

This clonotype was seen once. This chain links TRBV7-9 with TRBJ1-1, with D unclear. CDR3 length equals 13 residues. Germline CDR1 reads SEHNR; CDR2 reads FQNEAQ (reference sequence). V gave up 5 bases and J gave up 0 bases, with 7 bases separating them. CDR3 in DNA: TGTGCCAGCAGCCGAGTATTGAACACTGAAGCTTTCTTT. Translated, it gives CASSRVLNTEAFF.

V and J are TRBV20-1 and TRBJ1-1; no firm D call. V was clipped by 5 bases and J by 3 bases, with 4 bases between them. There are 10 residues in the CDR3. Germline lookup yields CDR1 DFQATT and CDR2 SNEGSKA (reference sequence). The CDR3 bases are TGCAGTGCTTGGGACACTGAAGCTTTCTTT. Translation: CSAWDTEAFF.

The gene calls are TRBV21-1 and TRBJ1-6. TRBV21-1 is described as a pseudogene. This CDR3 spans 14 amino acids. CDR3 sequence: CASSKPGSSSPLHF. The CDR3 DNA follows: TGTGCCAGCAGCAAACCTGGCAGTTCTTCACCCCTCCACTTT.

The chain recombines TRBV28 with TRBJ1-5, with D uncertain. CDR3 size: 15 residues. V was cut by 2 bases and J by 7 bases, with 15 bases left in between. Germline-derived CDR1 and CDR2 are MDHEN and SYDVKM. The CDR3 nucleotides read TGTGCCAGCAGTTTACCCCTGGTAGTAGGGCAGCCCCAGCATTTT. It encodes CASSLPLVVGQPQHF.

The rearrangement links TRBV4-1 to TRBJ1-2; D unclear. The germline V and J ends were trimmed by 3 bases and 1 base, with 15 bases remaining between them. Germline loops: CDR1 MGHRA, CDR2 YSYEKL. CDR3 length: 16 residues. CDR3 residues: CASSHKGPGSNYGYTF. The CDR3 nucleotides are TGCGCCAGCAGCCACAAGGGCCCGGGTAGTAACTATGGCTACACCTTC.

The V and J genes are TRBV7-7 and TRBJ2-2, with D possibly matching TRBD1 (5 bases). In germline, CDR1 is SSHAT, CDR2 FNYEAQ (reference sequence). Trimming left V 2 bases short and J 6 bases short, with 13 bases between. The length of the CDR3 is 15 residues. The CDR3 bases are TGTGCCAGCAGCTTAAGGGGCCAAGGAGCCGGGGAGCTGTTTTTT. This sequence encodes CASSLRGQGAGELFF.

This chain connects TRBV7-2 to TRBJ2-7; D possibly corresponds to TRBD1 (6 bases). Germline V gene lookup returns CDR1 SGHTA and CDR2 FQGNSA. The CDR3 totals 14 residues. V lost 5 bases and J lost 5, with 16 bases in between. The CDR3 loop is CASSPTRGRDEQYF. The CDR3 DNA sequence: TGTGCCAGCAGCCCGACCAGGGGAAGGGACGAGCAGTACTTC.

This clonotype appeared once. The genes are TRBV7-2 and TRBJ2-3; D is perhaps TRBD2 (6 bases). Germline V lookup: CDR1 SGHTA, CDR2 FQGNSA. This CDR3 has 14 amino acids. Trimming pared 6 bases from V and 5 bases from J, leaving 15 bases between. Written as DNA, the CDR3 is TGTGCCAGCAGTCTACAGAGGAGGGGAGATACGCAGTATTTT. Translating gives CASSLQRRGDTQYF.

The chain couples TRBV6-1 to TRBJ2-1, with D possibly TRBD1 on 5 matching bases. Trimming pared 2 bases from V and 0 bases from J, leaving 8 bases between. The CDR3 is 15 amino acids. The germline V gene encodes CDR1 MNHNS and CDR2 SASEGT. The DNA of the CDR3 is TGTGCCAGCAGTGAATATACAGGCTCCTACAATGAGCAGTTCTTC. Its protein product is CASSEYTGSYNEQFF.

The chain recombines TRBV28 with TRBJ1-1; D remains ambiguous. V was shortened by 4 bases and J by 6 bases, with 18 bases between the two germline ends. Looked up from germline, CDR1 is MDHEN and CDR2 is SYDVKM. The CDR3 consists of 15 residues. The CDR3 reads CASSYGEGFLAEAFF. The DNA for the CDR3 is TGTGCCAGCAGTTACGGGGAGGGTTTTTTGGCTGAAGCTTTCTTT.

V and J are TRBV6-2 or TRBV6-3 and TRBJ2-7, with 8 bases matching TRBD2. CDR1 is MNHEY, CDR2 SVGEGT, per germline. This CDR3 has 17 residues. Unmatched junction bases numbered 14, after V lost 2 bases and J lost 5 bases. The CDR3 DNA is TGTGCCAGCAGTTACCCGCTCGGGGGGGGTTCCATGAACGAGCAGTACTTC. Residues: CASSYPLGGGSMNEQYF.

Only a few counts were recorded for this clonotype. V and J are TRBV12-3 or TRBV12-4 and TRBJ2-2; the match to TRBD1 covers 8 bases. The CDR3 extends over 15 amino acids. Trimming at V came to 5 bases and at J to 1 base, leaving 3 bases not matched to a gene. The CDR3 DNA follows: TGTGCCAGCAGTATCGGGACAGGGAACACCGGGGAGCTGTTTTTT. Its protein product is CASSIGTGNTGELFF.

The chain couples TRBV30 to TRBJ2-3; possible D gene TRBD1, 5 bases. Per the germline V gene, CDR1 is GTSNPN and CDR2 is SVGIG (reference sequence). This CDR3 region has 12 residues. V was clipped by 5 bases and J by 1 base, with 7 bases between them. The CDR3 region has the DNA TGTGCCTGGGAGACAGGCACAGATACGCAGTATTTT. Its protein product is CAWETGTDTQYF.

In its sample, this clonotype was seen many times. The chain links TRBV11-2 to TRBJ2-3; either TRBD1 or TRBD2 may supply D (6 bases each). This CDR3 has 15 residues. V lost 5 bases and J 2 bases, leaving 14 bases between the germline ends. Per the germline V gene, CDR1 is SGHAT and CDR2 is FQNNGV. The CDR3 is CASSPVGGPTDTQYF. CDR3 coding DNA: TGTGCCAGCAGCCCCGTGGGGGGCCCCACAGATACGCAGTATTTT.

The chain uses TRBV12-3 or TRBV12-4 and TRBJ1-6; D is perhaps TRBD1 (5 bases). V was trimmed by 3 bases and J by 10 bases, leaving 16 bases between them. The CDR3 is 15 residues long. CDR3 nucleotides: TGTGCCAGCAGTTTCCTTGGGGGTCGAGGGTCACCCCTCCACTTT. This gives the protein CASSFLGGRGSPLHF.

This clonotype was picked up a small number of times. The chain employs TRBV7-9 and TRBJ2-3, with D tentatively TRBD1 (5 bases). The CDR3 loop spans 14 amino acids. From germline, CDR1 is SEHNR and CDR2 FQNEAQ (reference sequence). Trimming stripped 3 bases from V and 6 bases from J, with 13 bases between. CDR3 DNA sequence: TGTGCCAGCAGCTTTGGGCAGGACATGGATACGCAGTATTTT. The encoded protein is CASSFGQDMDTQYF.

This clonotype came up a few times. The V and J genes are TRBV7-9 and TRBJ2-5; TRBD2 matches 11 bases. Germline loops: CDR1 SEHNR, CDR2 FQNEAQ (reference sequence). The V segment lost 2 bases and the J segment 5 bases; nucleotides outside the gene matches: 7. The CDR3 spans 16 residues. CDR3 DNA: TGTGCCAGCAGCTTAACTAGCGGGAGAGGTTATGAGACCCAGTACTTC. Amino acids: CASSLTSGRGYETQYF.

The chain uses TRBV9 and TRBJ2-3; 8 nucleotides line up with TRBD2. The CDR3 consists of 16 residues. Germline CDR1 reads SGDLS; CDR2 reads YYNGEE. Trimming at V came to 4 bases and at J to 4 bases, leaving 11 bases not matched to a gene. In DNA form, the CDR3 reads TGTGCCAGCAGCTCCAAAGCGGGAGTTGAAGCAGATACGCAGTATTTT. This gives the protein CASSSKAGVEADTQYF.

This clonotype was seen a few times. This chain links TRBV5-1 with TRBJ2-1; possible D gene TRBD1, 6 bases. Germline-derived CDR1 and CDR2 are SGHRS and YFSETQ. Trimming removed 4 bases from V and 2 bases from J, with 13 bases in between. The CDR3 is made up of 15 amino acids. For the CDR3, the DNA is TGCGCCAGCAGCCCAAATGGGGGCCCCTACAATGAGCAGTTCTTC. It translates to CASSPNGGPYNEQFF.

The chain combines TRBV7-9 with TRBJ2-4; D is unresolved. The end of the DNA aligns better with TRBJ2-7, so the J call may be wrong. There are 16 residues in the CDR3. Looked up from germline, CDR1 is SEHNR and CDR2 is FQNEAQ (reference sequence). The CDR3 spells CASSSWTALVRYEQYF. The CDR3 DNA reads TGTGCCAGCAGCTCTTGGACCGCCTTAGTCAGATACGAGCAGTACTTC.

Written as DNA, the CDR3 is TGCAGCGTTGGCAGACAGTACAATGAGCAGTACTTC. It translates to CSVGRQYNEQYF. The chain carries TRBV29-1 and TRBJ2-1; TRBD1 is a possible D gene (5 bases). The J call may be faulty, since TRBJ2-7 better matches the DNA end. The CDR3 spans 12 residues. Germline V gene lookup returns CDR1 SQVTM and CDR2 ANQGSEA.

This clonotype was picked up a small number of times. This chain joins TRBV6-6 and TRBJ1-2; 7 bases match TRBD1. The CDR3 contains 16 residues. V gave up 0 bases and J gave up 5 bases; unmatched junction bases: 9. Germline lookup yields CDR1 MNHNY and CDR2 SVGAGI (reference sequence). The CDR3 sequence: CASSYSSTGELYGYTF. Written as DNA, the CDR3 is TGTGCCAGCAGTTACTCGAGTACAGGGGAGTTGTATGGCTACACCTTC.

This chain connects TRBV12-3 or TRBV12-4 to TRBJ2-3; either TRBD1 or TRBD2 may supply D (5 bases each). The length of the CDR3 is 14 residues. Trimming stripped 4 bases from V and 2 bases from J, with 10 bases between. CDR3 in amino acids: CASSWSGTTDTQYF. CDR3 in DNA: TGTGCCAGCAGTTGGAGTGGGACCACAGATACGCAGTATTTT.

J is TRBJ1-2 and V is TRBV30; D is unresolved. Germline V gene sequence: CDR1 GTSNPN, CDR2 SVGIG (reference sequence). The CDR3 sequence is 13 residues long. The germline V and J ends were trimmed by 0 bases and 3 bases, with 8 bases remaining between them. In DNA, the CDR3 is TGTGCCTGGAGTGTAACCCGGTACTATGGCTACACCTTC. Protein sequence: CAWSVTRYYGYTF.

This clonotype occurred a few times. CDR3 amino acids: CSARVEAGVKEQYF. The DNA of the CDR3 is TGCAGTGCTAGAGTCGAGGCAGGGGTGAAAGAGCAGTACTTC. The V call is TRBV20-1, the J call TRBJ2-7; tentatively, D is TRBD1 (6 bases). The germline V gene encodes CDR1 DFQATT and CDR2 SNEGSKA (reference sequence). The CDR3 is 14 residues long. The V end lost 1 base, the J end lost 7 bases, and 17 bases lay between the germline ends.

The chain employs TRBV28 and TRBJ2-1; D may be TRBD2 (6 bases). The J call may be faulty, since TRBJ2-7 better matches the DNA end. Germline values: CDR1 MDHEN, CDR2 SYDVKM. The CDR3 sequence is 13 residues long. As DNA, the CDR3 is TGTGCCAGCAGTTTACGGGAGACTGGCGAGCAGTACTTC. Translated: CASSLRETGEQYF.